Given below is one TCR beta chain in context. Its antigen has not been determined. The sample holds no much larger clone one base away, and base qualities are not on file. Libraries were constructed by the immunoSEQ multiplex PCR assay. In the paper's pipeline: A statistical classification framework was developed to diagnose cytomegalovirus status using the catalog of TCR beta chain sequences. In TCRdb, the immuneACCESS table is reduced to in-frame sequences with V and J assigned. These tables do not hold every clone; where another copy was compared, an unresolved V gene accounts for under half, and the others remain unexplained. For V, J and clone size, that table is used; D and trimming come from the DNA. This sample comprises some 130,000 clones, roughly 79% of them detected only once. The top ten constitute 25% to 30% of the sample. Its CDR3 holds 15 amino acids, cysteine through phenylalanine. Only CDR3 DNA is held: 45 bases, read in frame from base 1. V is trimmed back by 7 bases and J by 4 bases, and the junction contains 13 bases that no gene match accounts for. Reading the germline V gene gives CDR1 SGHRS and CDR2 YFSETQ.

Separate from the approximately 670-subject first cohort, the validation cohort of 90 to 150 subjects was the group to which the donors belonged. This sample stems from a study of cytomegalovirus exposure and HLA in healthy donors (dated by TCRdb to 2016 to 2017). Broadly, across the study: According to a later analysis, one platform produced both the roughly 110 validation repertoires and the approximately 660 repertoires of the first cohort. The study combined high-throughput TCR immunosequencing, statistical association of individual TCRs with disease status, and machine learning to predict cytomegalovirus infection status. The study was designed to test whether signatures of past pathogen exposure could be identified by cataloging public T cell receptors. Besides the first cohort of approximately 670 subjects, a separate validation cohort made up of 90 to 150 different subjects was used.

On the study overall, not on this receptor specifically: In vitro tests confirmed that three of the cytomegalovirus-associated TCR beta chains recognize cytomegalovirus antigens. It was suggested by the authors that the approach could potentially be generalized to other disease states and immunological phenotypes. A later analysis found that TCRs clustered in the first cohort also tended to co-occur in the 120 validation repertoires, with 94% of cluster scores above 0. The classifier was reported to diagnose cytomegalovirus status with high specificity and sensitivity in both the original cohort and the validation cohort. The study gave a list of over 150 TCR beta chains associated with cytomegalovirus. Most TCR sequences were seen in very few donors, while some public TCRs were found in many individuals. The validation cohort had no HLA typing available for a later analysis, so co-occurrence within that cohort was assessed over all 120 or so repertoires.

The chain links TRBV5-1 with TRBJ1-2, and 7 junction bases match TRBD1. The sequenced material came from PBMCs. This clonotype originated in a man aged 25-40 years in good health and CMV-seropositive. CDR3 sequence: CASHVGPDRVYGYTF. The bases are TGCGCCAGCCATGTAGGACCCGACAGGGTCTATGGCTACACCTTC.